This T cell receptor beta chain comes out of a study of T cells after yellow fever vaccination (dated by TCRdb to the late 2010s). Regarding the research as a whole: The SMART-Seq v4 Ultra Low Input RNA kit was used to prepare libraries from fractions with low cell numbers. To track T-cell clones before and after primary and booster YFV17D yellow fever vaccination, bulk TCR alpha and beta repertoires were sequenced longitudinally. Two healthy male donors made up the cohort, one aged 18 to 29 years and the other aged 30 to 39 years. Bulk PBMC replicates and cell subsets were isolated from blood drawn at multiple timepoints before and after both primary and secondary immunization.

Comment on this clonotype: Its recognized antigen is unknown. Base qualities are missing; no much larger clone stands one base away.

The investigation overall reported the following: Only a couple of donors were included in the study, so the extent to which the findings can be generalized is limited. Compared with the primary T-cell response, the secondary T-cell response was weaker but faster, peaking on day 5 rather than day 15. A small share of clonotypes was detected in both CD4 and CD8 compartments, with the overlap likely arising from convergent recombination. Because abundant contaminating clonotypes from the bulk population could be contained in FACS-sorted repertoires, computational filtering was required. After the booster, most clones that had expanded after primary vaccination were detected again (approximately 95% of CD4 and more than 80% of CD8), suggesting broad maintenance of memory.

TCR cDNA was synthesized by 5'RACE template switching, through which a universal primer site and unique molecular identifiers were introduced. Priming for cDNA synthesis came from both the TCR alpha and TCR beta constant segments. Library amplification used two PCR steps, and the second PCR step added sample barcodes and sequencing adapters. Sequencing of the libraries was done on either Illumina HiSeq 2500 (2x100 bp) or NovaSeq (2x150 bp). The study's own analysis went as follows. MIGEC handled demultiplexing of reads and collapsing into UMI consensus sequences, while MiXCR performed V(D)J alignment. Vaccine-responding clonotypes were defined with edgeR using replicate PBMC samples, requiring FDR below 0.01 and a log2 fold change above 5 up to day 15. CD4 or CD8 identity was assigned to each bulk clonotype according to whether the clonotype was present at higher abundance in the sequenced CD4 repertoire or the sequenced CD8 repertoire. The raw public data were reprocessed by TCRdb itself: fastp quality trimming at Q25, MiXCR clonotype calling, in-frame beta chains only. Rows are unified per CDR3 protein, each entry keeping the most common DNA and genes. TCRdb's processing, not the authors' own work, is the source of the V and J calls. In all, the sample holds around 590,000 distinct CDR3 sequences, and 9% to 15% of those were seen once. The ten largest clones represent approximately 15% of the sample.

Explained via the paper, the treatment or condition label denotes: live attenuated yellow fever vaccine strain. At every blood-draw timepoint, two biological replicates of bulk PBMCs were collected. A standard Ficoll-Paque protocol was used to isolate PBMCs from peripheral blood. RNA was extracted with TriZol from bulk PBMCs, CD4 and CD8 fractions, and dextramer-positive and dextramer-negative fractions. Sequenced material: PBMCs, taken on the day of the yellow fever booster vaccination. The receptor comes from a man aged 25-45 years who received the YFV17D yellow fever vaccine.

CDR3 loop: CASSQVGNQPQHF. The sequence in DNA is TGTGCCAGCAGCCAAGTAGGCAATCAGCCCCAGCATTTT. The sequence links TRBV3-1 to TRBJ1-5; confidence is insufficient to name the D gene. V loses 1 base of germline sequence and J loses 2 bases, and the interval between the two ends is 3 bases. Measured from the cysteine to the phenylalanine, the CDR3 is 13 residues long. Only the CDR3 DNA stays, 39 bases, in frame from base 1. In the germline V gene (reference sequence), CDR1 corresponds to LGHDT and CDR2 to YNNKEL. Beyond the CDR3, the reference TRBV3-1 and TRBJ1-5 genes provide the residues; the full variable domain reads: DTAVSQTPKYLVTQMGNDKSIKCEQNLGHDTMYWYKQDSKKFLKIMFSYNNKELIINETVPNRFSPKSPDKAHLNLHINSLELGDSAVYFCASSQVGNQPQHFGDGTRLSIL.